A single sample gave rise to the 9 T cell receptor beta chains below, sequenced in a study of B cell selection in AIRE deficiency. The data were produced by immunoSEQ multiplex PCR, yet TCRdb's version contains in-frame clones alone and is incomplete. The sample has fewer than 30,000 clones, roughly 96% seen once. CD4+CD127+ cells were sorted as the conventional CD4 T cells. The sample consisted of CD4+CD127+ conventional T cells sorted from PBMCs. These receptors all stem from a human donor in good health.

J is TRBJ2-7 and V is TRBV28; TRBD1 agrees at 7 bases. This CDR3 comprises 15 residues. The trim removed 6 bases at V and 3 bases at J, leaving 11 bases unmatched. From germline, CDR1 is MDHEN and CDR2 SYDVKM. Here the CDR3 DNA reads TGTGCCAGCAGACCCCTCGGGACAGAGATCTACGAGCAGTACTTC. Protein sequence: CASRPLGTEIYEQYF.

The chain combines TRBV2 with TRBJ2-2, with 12 bases that match TRBD2. Germline lookup yields CDR1 SNHLY and CDR2 FYNNEI. V gave up 6 bases and J gave up 5 bases; unmatched junction bases: 13. There are 18 residues in the CDR3. The CDR3 DNA sequence: TGTGCCAGCAGAGCTTTCGGACTAGCGGGACGGTTGACCGGGGAGCTGTTTTTT. The encoded protein is CASRAFGLAGRLTGELFF. The variable domain in full, completed from reference TRBV2 and TRBJ2-2, reads EPEVTQTPSHQVTQMGQEVILRCVPISNHLYFYWYRQILGQKVEFLVSFYNNEISEKSEIFDDQFSVERPDGSNFTLKIRSTKLEDSAMYFCASRAFGLAGRLTGELFFGEGSRLTVL.

In its sample, this clone was seen once. V gene TRBV5-1 combines with J gene TRBJ2-5, with 9 positions matching TRBD2. The V gene end was trimmed by 5 bases and the J gene end by 3 bases; junction bases not matched to a gene: 11. This CDR3 has 16 amino acids. The germline V gene has CDR1 SGHRS and CDR2 YFSETQ. Here the CDR3 reads CASSPGLARREETQYF. The CDR3 DNA is TGCGCCAGCAGTCCCGGACTAGCGCGTCGAGAAGAGACCCAGTACTTC.

The chain joins TRBV2 to TRBJ2-5; no firm D call. Germline-derived CDR1 and CDR2 are SNHLY and FYNNEI. The ends were cut back, 3 bases at V and 4 bases at J, with 18 bases in the middle. CDR3 size: 16 residues. The CDR3 DNA reads TGTGCCAGCAGTGAGTCCGGACGGAGTATGGCAGAGACCCAGTACTTC. Residues: CASSESGRSMAETQYF. Based on the CDR3 plus reference TRBV2 and TRBJ2-5, the full variable domain is EPEVTQTPSHQVTQMGQEVILRCVPISNHLYFYWYRQILGQKVEFLVSFYNNEISEKSEIFDDQFSVERPDGSNFTLKIRSTKLEDSAMYFCASSESGRSMAETQYFGPGTRLLVL.

The sample holds a few counts of this clone. This rearrangement joins TRBV7-2 to TRBJ2-4; 8 nucleotides agree with TRBD1. V gave up 8 bases and J gave up 4 bases; unmatched junction bases: 13. Per germline, CDR1 SGHTA and CDR2 FQGNSA. This CDR3 has 16 amino acids. The CDR3 is CASGPGQGQSKNIQYF. The CDR3 nucleotides are TGTGCCAGCGGTCCCGGACAGGGTCAGAGTAAAAACATTCAGTACTTC.

The chain uses TRBV6-1 and TRBJ2-2; D is uncertain. The CDR3 is made up of 15 amino acids. Germline values: CDR1 MNHNS, CDR2 SASEGT. V shed 5 bases and J shed 5 bases, with 15 bases lying between them. The CDR3 DNA reads as TGTGCCAGCAGTTTGACGGAGATTGGAACCGGGGAGCTGTTTTTT. This gives the protein CASSLTEIGTGELFF.

The rearrangement uses TRBV5-1 and TRBJ1-6; TRBD1 aligns across 8 bases. The V segment lost 4 bases and the J segment 2 bases; nucleotides outside the gene matches: 5. Germline lookup yields CDR1 SGHRS and CDR2 YFSETQ. The length of the CDR3 is 16 residues. The CDR3 DNA sequence: TGCGCCAGCAGCACCGGGGACAGGCCCTATAATTCACCCCTCCACTTT. Translation: CASSTGDRPYNSPLHF.

The chain joins TRBV7-8 to TRBJ1-1; D remains unclear. The V gene lost 4 bases and the J gene lost 1 base, with 7 bases spanning the gap. Germline V gene data show CDR1 as SGHVS and CDR2 as FQNEAQ. CDR3 size: 13 residues. CDR3 bases: TGTGCCAGCAGCTACGCCGGGAACACTGAAGCTTTCTTT. This gives the protein CASSYAGNTEAFF.

The genes are TRBV7-2 and TRBJ2-1; a possible D gene is TRBD1 (5 bases). Germline V gene lookup returns CDR1 SGHTA and CDR2 FQGNSA. The germline V and J ends were trimmed by 3 bases and 2 bases, with 11 bases remaining between them. The CDR3 consists of 15 residues. The CDR3 DNA sequence: TGTGCCAGCAGCTTGGGGCAGGCCGCCTACAATGAGCAGTTCTTC. The encoded protein is CASSLGQAAYNEQFF.